This T cell receptor beta chain was documented in a study of cytomegalovirus exposure and HLA in healthy donors. In the study overall: Counted in an early data release were 75 million to 85 million unique TCRs from HLA-typed donors. Regarding the study as a whole: A classifier reportedly called cytomegalovirus status with high sensitivity and specificity.

About this clone: Its target is not known.

The PCR contained 60 Vbeta and 13 Jbeta primers. The assay was immunoSEQ multiplex PCR, and TCRdb's table has in-frame clones only and misses some. Here the sample spans more than 80,000 clones, approximately 80% being singletons. The CDR3 has 15 residues. Germline V lookup: CDR1 SNHLY, CDR2 FYNNEI. Trimming removed 7 bases from V and 4 bases from J; junction bases left unmatched: 11. This clonotype originated in a man aged 50-60 years in good health and CMV-seronegative. This chain uses TRBV2 with TRBJ2-3, with 7 bases matching TRBD1. The sequencing sample was made of PBMCs. The CDR3 loop reads CASKGRQGTPDTQYF. The CDR3 DNA follows: TGTGCCAGCAAAGGGAGACAGGGCACTCCAGATACGCAGTATTTT.